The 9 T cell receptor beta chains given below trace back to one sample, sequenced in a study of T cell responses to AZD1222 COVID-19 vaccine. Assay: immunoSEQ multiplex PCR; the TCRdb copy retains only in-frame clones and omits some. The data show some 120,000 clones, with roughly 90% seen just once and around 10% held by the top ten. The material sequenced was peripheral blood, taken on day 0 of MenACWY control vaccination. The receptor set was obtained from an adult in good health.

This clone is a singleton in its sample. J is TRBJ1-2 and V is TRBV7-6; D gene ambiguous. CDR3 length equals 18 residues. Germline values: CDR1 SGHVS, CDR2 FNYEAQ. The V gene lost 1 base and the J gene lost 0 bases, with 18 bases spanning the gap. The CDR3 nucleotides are TGTGCCAGCAGCTTAGAGGCACGTCACCCAGAATCTAACTATGGCTACACCTTC. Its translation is CASSLEARHPESNYGYTF.

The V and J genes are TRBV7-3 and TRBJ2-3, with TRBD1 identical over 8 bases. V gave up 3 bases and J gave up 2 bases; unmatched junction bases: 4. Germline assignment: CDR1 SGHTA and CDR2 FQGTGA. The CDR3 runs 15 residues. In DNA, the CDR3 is TGTGCCAGCAGCTTTGGGACAGGTTACACAGATACGCAGTATTTT. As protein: CASSFGTGYTDTQYF.

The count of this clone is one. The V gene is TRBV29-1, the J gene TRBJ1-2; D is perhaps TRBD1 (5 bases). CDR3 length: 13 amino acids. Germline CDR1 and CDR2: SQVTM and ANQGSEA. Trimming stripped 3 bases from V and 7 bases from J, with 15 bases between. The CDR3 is CSVDPSGPGGYTF. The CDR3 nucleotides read TGCAGCGTTGACCCCTCAGGGCCTGGTGGCTACACCTTC.

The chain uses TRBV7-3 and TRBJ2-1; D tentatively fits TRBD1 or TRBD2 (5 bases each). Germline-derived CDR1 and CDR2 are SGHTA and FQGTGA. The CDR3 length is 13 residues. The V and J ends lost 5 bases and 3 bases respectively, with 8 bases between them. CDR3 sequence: CASSRGDYNEQFF. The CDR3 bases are TGTGCCAGCAGCCGGGGCGACTACAATGAGCAGTTCTTC.

The CDR3 here is CASSQGLGGANVLTF. CDR3 bases: TGTGCCAGCAGCCAAGGCCTTGGGGGGGCCAACGTCCTGACTTTC. This sequence joins TRBV14 and TRBJ2-6; D is ambiguous. The CDR3 consists of 15 residues. Trimming cost V 1 base and J 4 bases, with 8 bases left between them. The germline CDR1 and CDR2 sequences are SGHDN and FVKESK.

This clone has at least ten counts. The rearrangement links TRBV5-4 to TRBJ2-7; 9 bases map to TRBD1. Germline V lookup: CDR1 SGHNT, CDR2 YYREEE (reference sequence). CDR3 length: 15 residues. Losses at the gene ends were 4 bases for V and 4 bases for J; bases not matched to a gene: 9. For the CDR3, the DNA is TGTGCCAGCAGCGTTCTGGGACAGGGCTTGTACGAGCAGTACTTC. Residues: CASSVLGQGLYEQYF.

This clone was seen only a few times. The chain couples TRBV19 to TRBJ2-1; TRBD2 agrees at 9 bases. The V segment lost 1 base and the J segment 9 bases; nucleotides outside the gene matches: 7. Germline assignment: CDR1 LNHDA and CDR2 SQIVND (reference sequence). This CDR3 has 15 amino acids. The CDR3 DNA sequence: TGTGCCAGTAGTATAGGCGGGAGGGCCGGAGGTGAGCAGTTCTTC. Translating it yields CASSIGGRAGGEQFF. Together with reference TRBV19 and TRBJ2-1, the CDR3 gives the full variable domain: DGGITQSPKYLFRKEGQNVTLSCEQNLNHDAMYWYRQDPGQGLRLIYYSQIVNDFQKGDIAEGYSVSREKKESFPLTVTSAQKNPTAFYLCASSIGGRAGGEQFFGPGTRLTVL.

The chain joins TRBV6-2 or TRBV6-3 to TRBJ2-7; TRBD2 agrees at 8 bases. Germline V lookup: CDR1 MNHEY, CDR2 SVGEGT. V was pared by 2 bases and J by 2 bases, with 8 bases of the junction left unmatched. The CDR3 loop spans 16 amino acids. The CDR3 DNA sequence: TGTGCCAGCAGTTACCTTAGACTAGCGATCACCTACGAGCAGTACTTC. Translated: CASSYLRLAITYEQYF.

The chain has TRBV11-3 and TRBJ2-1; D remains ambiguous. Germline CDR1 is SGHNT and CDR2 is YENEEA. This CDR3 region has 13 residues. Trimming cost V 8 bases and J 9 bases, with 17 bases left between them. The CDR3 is CASGLDLIGEQFF. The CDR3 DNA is TGTGCCAGCGGCCTAGATCTCATCGGTGAGCAGTTCTTC. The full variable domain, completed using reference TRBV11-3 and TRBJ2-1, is EAGVVQSPRYKIIEKKQPVAFWCNPISGHNTLYWYLQNLGQGPELLIRYENEEAVDDSQLPKDRFSAERLKGVDSTLKIQPAELGDSAVYLCASGLDLIGEQFFGPGTRLTVL.